This TCR beta chain was found in a study of cytomegalovirus exposure and HLA in healthy donors. Study-wide findings and caveats: Fewer N-insertions (relative to the approximately 700-donor mean) were reportedly seen in an Asian-associated ancestry cluster in a later analysis. Reported findings show TCR beta sequences accurately forecast HLA-A and HLA-B alleles in most subjects. Later analysis associated a missense DCLRE1C variant with TCR beta V- and J-gene trimming.

V lost 5 bases and J lost 3, with 24 bases in between. From germline, CDR1 is SGHAT and CDR2 FQNNGV. This CDR3 is built from 18 residues. It was with 60 Vbeta and 13 Jbeta primers that the PCR ran. Using immunoSEQ multiplex PCR, the repertoire was profiled, and TCRdb retains in-frame clones only, with some absent. This sample carries about 190,000 clones, around 81% of them seen once, and the ten largest clones take around 2.2%. As concerns this clone: Its antigen is as yet unknown.

The V call is TRBV11-2, the J call TRBJ2-3, with D tentatively TRBD1 (6 bases). This TCR derives from a woman younger than 45 in good health and CMV-seronegative. Sequencing was performed on PBMCs. For the CDR3, the DNA is TGTGCCAGCAGCCCCGGTTTTGGATCAGGGGTGTTGACAGATACGCAGTATTTT. It specifies CASSPGFGSGVLTDTQYF.